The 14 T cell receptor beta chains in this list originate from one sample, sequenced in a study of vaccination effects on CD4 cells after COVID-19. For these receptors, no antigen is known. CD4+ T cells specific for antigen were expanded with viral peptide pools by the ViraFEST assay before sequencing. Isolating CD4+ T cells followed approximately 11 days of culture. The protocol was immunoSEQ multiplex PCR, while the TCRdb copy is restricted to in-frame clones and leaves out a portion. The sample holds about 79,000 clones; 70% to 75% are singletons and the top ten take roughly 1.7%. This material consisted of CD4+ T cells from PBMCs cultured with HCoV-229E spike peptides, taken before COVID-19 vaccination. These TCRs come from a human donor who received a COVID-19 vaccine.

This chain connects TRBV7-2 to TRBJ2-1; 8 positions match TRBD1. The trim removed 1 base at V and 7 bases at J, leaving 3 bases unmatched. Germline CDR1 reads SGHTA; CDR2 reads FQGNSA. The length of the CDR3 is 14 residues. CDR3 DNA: TGTGCCAGCAGCTTAGGGCGACAGGGGAATGAGCAGTTCTTC. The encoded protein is CASSLGRQGNEQFF.

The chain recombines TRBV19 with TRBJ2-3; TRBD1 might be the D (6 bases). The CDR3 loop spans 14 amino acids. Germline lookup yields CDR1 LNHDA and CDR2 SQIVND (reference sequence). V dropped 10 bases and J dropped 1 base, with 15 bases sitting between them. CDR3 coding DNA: TGTGCCACCCAACACAGGGACGGCACAGATACGCAGTATTTT. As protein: CATQHRDGTDTQYF.

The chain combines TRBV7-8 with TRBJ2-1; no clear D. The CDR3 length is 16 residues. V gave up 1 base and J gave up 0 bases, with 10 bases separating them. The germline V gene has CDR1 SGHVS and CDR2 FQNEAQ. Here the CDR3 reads CASSLGEWGSYNEQFF. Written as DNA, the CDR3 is TGTGCCAGCAGCTTAGGCGAGTGGGGCTCCTACAATGAGCAGTTCTTC.

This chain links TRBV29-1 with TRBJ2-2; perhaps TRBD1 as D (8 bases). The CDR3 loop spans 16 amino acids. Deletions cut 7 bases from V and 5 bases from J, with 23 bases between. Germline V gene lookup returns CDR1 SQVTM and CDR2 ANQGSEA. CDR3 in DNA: TGCAGCGCTAGGAGAACAGGGGGGAGGGAAACCGGGGAGCTGTTTTTT. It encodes CSARRTGGRETGELFF.

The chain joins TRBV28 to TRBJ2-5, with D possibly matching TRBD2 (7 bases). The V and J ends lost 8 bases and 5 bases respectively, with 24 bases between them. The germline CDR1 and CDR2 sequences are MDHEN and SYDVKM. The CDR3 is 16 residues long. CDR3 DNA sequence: TGTGCCAGCGGCCCAAGCCGCGCGGGGGCCTGGGAGACCCAGTACTTC. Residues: CASGPSRAGAWETQYF.

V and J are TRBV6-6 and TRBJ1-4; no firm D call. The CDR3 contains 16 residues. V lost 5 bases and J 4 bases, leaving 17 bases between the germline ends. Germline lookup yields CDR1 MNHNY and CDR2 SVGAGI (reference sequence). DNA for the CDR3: TGTGCCAGCAGTCCTCCAGCCAGGACTCTTAATGAAAAACTGTTTTTT. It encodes CASSPPARTLNEKLFF.

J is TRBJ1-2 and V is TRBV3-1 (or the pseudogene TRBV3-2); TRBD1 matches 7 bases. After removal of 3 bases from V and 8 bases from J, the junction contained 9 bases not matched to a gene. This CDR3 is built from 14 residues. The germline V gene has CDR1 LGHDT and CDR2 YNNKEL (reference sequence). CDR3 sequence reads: CASSQTEGAKGYTF. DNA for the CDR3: TGTGCCAGCAGCCAGACGGAGGGGGCGAAAGGCTACACCTTC.

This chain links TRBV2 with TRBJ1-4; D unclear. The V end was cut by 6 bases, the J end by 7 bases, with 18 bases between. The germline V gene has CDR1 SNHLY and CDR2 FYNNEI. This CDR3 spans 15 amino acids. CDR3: CASSLTRGRIEKLFF. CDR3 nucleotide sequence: TGTGCCAGCAGCCTAACCCGGGGAAGGATTGAAAAACTGTTTTTT.

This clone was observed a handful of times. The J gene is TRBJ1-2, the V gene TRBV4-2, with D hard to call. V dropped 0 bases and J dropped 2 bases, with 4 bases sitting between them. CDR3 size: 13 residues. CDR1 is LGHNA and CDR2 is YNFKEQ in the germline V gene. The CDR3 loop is CASSQEGNYGYTF. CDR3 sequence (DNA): TGTGCCAGCAGCCAAGAAGGGAACTATGGCTACACCTTC.

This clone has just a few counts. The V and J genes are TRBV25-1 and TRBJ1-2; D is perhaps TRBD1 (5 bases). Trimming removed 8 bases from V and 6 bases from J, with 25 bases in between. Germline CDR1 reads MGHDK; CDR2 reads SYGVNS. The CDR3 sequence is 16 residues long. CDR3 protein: CASGGRSGMVGDGYTF. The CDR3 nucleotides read TGTGCCAGCGGAGGAAGGTCAGGGATGGTGGGGGATGGCTACACCTTC.

CDR3 residues: CASSLVAGDEKLFF. CDR3 DNA: TGTGCCAGCAGCTTGGTGGCAGGGGATGAAAAACTGTTTTTT. The chain joins TRBV5-4 to TRBJ1-4; D is perhaps TRBD1 (6 bases). With 0 bases removed from V and 6 bases from J, the gap between germline ends came to 9 bases. CDR3 length equals 14 residues. Looked up from germline, CDR1 is SGHNT and CDR2 is YYREEE (reference sequence). Combining the CDR3 with reference TRBV5-4 and TRBJ1-4 gives the whole variable domain ETGVTQSPTHLIKTRGQQVTLRCSSQSGHNTVSWYQQALGQGPQFIFQYYREEENGRGNFPPRFSGLQFPNYSSELNVNALELDDSALYLCASSLVAGDEKLFFGSGTQLSVL.

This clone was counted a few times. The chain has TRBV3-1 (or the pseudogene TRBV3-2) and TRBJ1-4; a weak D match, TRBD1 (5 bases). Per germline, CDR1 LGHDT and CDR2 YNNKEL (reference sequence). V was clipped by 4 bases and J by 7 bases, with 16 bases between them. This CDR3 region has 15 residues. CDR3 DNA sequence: TGTGCCAGCAGCCGCGGGGACGGAGTGGTTGAAAAACTGTTTTTT. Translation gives CASSRGDGVVEKLFF.

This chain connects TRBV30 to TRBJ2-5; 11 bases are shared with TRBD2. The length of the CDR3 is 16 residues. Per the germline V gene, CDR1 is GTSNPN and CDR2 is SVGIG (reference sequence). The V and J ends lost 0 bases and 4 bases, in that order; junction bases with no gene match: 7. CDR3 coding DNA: TGTGCCTGGAGTGTAGGGGCTAGCGGGGGGCGAGAGACCCAGTACTTC. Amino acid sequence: CAWSVGASGGRETQYF.

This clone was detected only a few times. CDR3: CASSELGEGGTEAFF. CDR3 in DNA: TGTGCCAGCAGTGAATTAGGTGAGGGTGGCACTGAAGCTTTCTTT. The chain joins TRBV25-1 to TRBJ1-1; D uncertain. V dropped 1 base and J dropped 4 bases, with 13 bases sitting between them. This CDR3 is 15 amino acids long. CDR1 is MGHDK, CDR2 SYGVNS, per germline. The complete variable domain, with remaining parts taken from reference TRBV25-1 and TRBJ1-1, reads EADIYQTPRYLVIGTGKKITLECSQTMGHDKMYWYQQDPGMELHLIHYSYGVNSTEKGDLSSESTVSRIRTEHFPLTLESARPSHTSQYLCASSELGEGGTEAFFGQGTRLTVV.